These 27 T cell receptor beta chains were sequenced from one sample in a study of T cell responses to AZD1222 COVID-19 vaccine. Libraries were prepared by immunoSEQ multiplex PCR; TCRdb keeps only in-frame clonotypes and omits some of them. Seen here are 95,000 to 100,000 clones, 80% to 90% observed once, and the top ten hold around 9.6%. Sequenced material: peripheral blood, taken 28 days after the second AZD1222 dose. Source of these receptors: an adult who received the AZD1222 COVID-19 vaccine.

J is TRBJ1-2 and V is TRBV3-1 (or the pseudogene TRBV3-2); possibly TRBD1 for D (6 bases). The V gene's germline CDR1 is LGHDT and CDR2 YNNKEL (reference sequence). This CDR3 contains 13 residues. V was shortened by 4 bases and J by 8 bases, with 14 bases between the two germline ends. The CDR3 region is CASSPRGAGGYTF. The CDR3 DNA sequence: TGTGCCAGCAGCCCGCGGGGGGCTGGGGGCTACACCTTC.

The rearrangement joins TRBV7-3 to TRBJ2-7; a possible D gene is TRBD1 (7 bases). V was clipped by 1 base and J by 1 base, with 14 bases between them. This CDR3 is built from 16 residues. Per the germline V gene, CDR1 is SGHTA and CDR2 is FQGTGA. The CDR3 spells CASSLMRAGGSYEQYF. The CDR3 nucleotides read TGTGCCAGCAGCTTAATGCGGGCAGGGGGGTCCTACGAGCAGTACTTC.

This clone has just a few counts. The rearrangement links TRBV2 to TRBJ2-5; TRBD2 is a possible D gene (7 bases). The CDR3 consists of 14 residues. Germline CDR1 is SNHLY and CDR2 is FYNNEI. Trimming shortened V by 6 bases and J by 5 bases, and 16 bases separated the two germline ends. In DNA form, the CDR3 reads TGTGCCAGCAGCCCTCTGGGGGGGGCCGAGACCCAGTACTTC. Translated, it gives CASSPLGGAETQYF.

The chain employs TRBV4-1 and TRBJ2-5; maybe TRBD2 (5 bases). The V end lost 0 bases, the J end lost 5 bases, and 10 bases lay between the germline ends. The CDR3 length is 14 residues. The germline CDR1 and CDR2 sequences are MGHRA and YSYEKL. The chain's CDR3 is CASSQDEGWETQYF. CDR3 nucleotides: TGCGCCAGCAGCCAAGACGAGGGTTGGGAGACCCAGTACTTC.

The chain uses TRBV5-1 and TRBJ2-7; D might be TRBD1 or TRBD2, each matching 7 bases. Germline V gene data show CDR1 as SGHRS and CDR2 as YFSETQ. The CDR3 runs to 16 residues. V shed 4 bases and J shed 3 bases, with 20 bases lying between them. CDR3 DNA: TGCGCCAGCAGCCCCACGGGGGGAGGGACAGACTACGAGCAGTACTTC. Protein sequence: CASSPTGGGTDYEQYF.

The CDR3 loop reads CASRQSQSNTGELFF. The CDR3 DNA reads TGTGCCAGCAGGCAGAGCCAATCGAACACCGGGGAGCTGTTTTTT. V usage is TRBV7-3 and J usage is TRBJ2-2; D gene uncertain. There are 15 residues in the CDR3. The V gene's germline CDR1 is SGHTA and CDR2 FQGTGA. V lost 6 bases and J lost 0, with 11 bases in between. The variable domain in full, with the rest retrieved from reference TRBV7-3 and TRBJ2-2, is GAGVSQTPSNKVTEKGKYVELRCDPISGHTALYWYRQSLGQGPEFLIYFQGTGAADDSGLPNDRFFAVRPEGSVSTLKIQRTERGDSAVYLCASRQSQSNTGELFFGEGSRLTVL.

This rearrangement joins TRBV5-6 to TRBJ1-2; 8 nucleotides align to TRBD1. The CDR3 sequence is 15 residues long. Germline CDR1 reads SGHDT; CDR2 reads YYEEEE. Losses at the gene ends were 5 bases for V and 2 bases for J; bases not matched to a gene: 8. This chain's CDR3 is CASRLTGVSNYGYTF. The CDR3 DNA reads TGTGCCAGCAGGTTGACAGGGGTCTCCAACTATGGCTACACCTTC. The full variable domain, completed using reference TRBV5-6 and TRBJ1-2, is DAGVTQSPTHLIKTRGQQVTLRCSPKSGHDTVSWYQQALGQGPQFIFQYYEEEERQRGNFPDRFSGHQFPNYSSELNVNALLLGDSALYLCASRLTGVSNYGYTFGSGTRLTVV.

This chain links TRBV29-1 with TRBJ2-1, with TRBD2 as a possible D gene (5 bases). Between the trimmed V and J ends, which lost 1 base and 3 bases, there was a span of 10 bases. CDR1 is SQVTM and CDR2 is ANQGSEA in the germline V gene. The CDR3 covers 14 residues. In DNA, the CDR3 is TGCAGCGTTGAAGCTTCTAGCTACTACAATGAGCAGTTCTTC. Residues: CSVEASSYYNEQFF.

This chain joins TRBV28 and TRBJ1-3; D unclear. CDR3 length equals 15 residues. The germline CDR1 and CDR2 sequences are MDHEN and SYDVKM. The V and J ends lost 4 bases and 0 bases respectively, with 10 bases between them. The CDR3: CASSSRLSSGNTIYF. CDR3 DNA sequence: TGTGCCAGCAGTTCCCGACTGAGCTCTGGAAACACCATATATTTT.

The gene calls are TRBV4-1 and TRBJ2-2; D is undetermined. The germline CDR1 and CDR2 sequences are MGHRA and YSYEKL. V lost 0 bases and J 5 bases, leaving 7 bases between the germline ends. The length of the CDR3 is 14 residues. Here the CDR3 DNA reads TGCGCCAGCAGCCAAGACAGGCGGACCGGGGAGCTGTTTTTT. Encoded protein: CASSQDRRTGELFF.

This clone was recorded only once. This chain connects TRBV30 to TRBJ1-6, with D possibly being TRBD1 (5 bases). The length of the CDR3 is 15 residues. The V gene lost 0 bases and the J gene lost 5 bases, with 11 bases spanning the gap. CDR1 and CDR2 from the germline V gene are GTSNPN and SVGIG (reference sequence). CDR3 nucleotide sequence: TGTGCCTGGAGTGTACCCTGGGGGAATAATTCACCCCTCCACTTT. Amino acids: CAWSVPWGNNSPLHF.

This clone showed up just a few times. The chain carries TRBV7-9 and TRBJ1-1, with D uncertain. Germline V lookup: CDR1 SEHNR, CDR2 FQNEAQ (reference sequence). The CDR3 covers 14 residues. Trimming left V 6 bases short and J 5 bases short, with 16 bases between. As DNA, the CDR3 is TGTGCCAGCAGGTCCGGGTCTTCAGGTACTGAAGCTTTCTTT. This gives the protein CASRSGSSGTEAFF.

This clone was observed a few times. DNA for the CDR3: TGCGCCAGCAGCCAAGGCTCGTCGGGGGCCCCCTACGAGCAGTACTTC. Residues: CASSQGSSGAPYEQYF. The genes are TRBV4-3 and TRBJ2-7; tentatively, D is TRBD1 or TRBD2 (6 bases each). The CDR3 consists of 16 residues. Looked up from germline, CDR1 is LGHNA and CDR2 is YSLEER. V lost 1 base and J 2 bases, leaving 15 bases between the germline ends.

Concerning this clone: One end of the junction does not line up with germline, which may come from a read error. This chain connects TRBV7-2 to TRBJ2-7; 9 bases line up with TRBD1. Per germline, CDR1 SGHTA and CDR2 FQGNSA. This CDR3 is 17 amino acids long. In DNA, the CDR3 is TGTGCCAGCCGCTTGGGGCCCTGGGGACAGGGTCCCTACGAGCAGTACTTC. This gives the protein CASRLGPWGQGPYEQYF.

The chain recombines TRBV7-2 with TRBJ2-1; 14 bases line up with TRBD2. J was trimmed by 5 bases and V by 5 bases; bases with no gene match: 5. This CDR3 spans 16 amino acids. Germline V gene sequence: CDR1 SGHTA, CDR2 FQGNSA. The chain's CDR3 is CASSPPGLAGDNEQFF. The CDR3 region has the DNA TGTGCCAGCAGCCCCCCGGGACTAGCGGGAGACAATGAGCAGTTCTTC.

The chain uses TRBV6-4 and TRBJ2-2; 7 bases align to TRBD1. The V gene's germline CDR1 is MRHNA and CDR2 SNTAGT. This CDR3 has 15 amino acids. The V segment lost 3 bases and the J segment 0 bases; nucleotides outside the gene matches: 1. CDR3: CASSEQGANTGELFF. The CDR3 DNA is TGTGCCAGCAGTGAGCAGGGGGCGAACACCGGGGAGCTGTTTTTT.

The CDR3: CASSPGQYNSPLHF. DNA of the CDR3: TGTGCCAGCAGTCCCGGACAGTATAATTCACCCCTCCACTTT. V usage is TRBV5-4 and J usage is TRBJ1-6; a weak D match, TRBD1 (6 bases). Germline V gives CDR1 SGHNT, CDR2 YYREEE (reference sequence). The CDR3 is 14 amino acids. Trimming pared 5 bases from V and 4 bases from J, leaving 10 bases between.

The gene calls are TRBV30 and TRBJ2-7; D gene uncertain. The V end lost 5 bases, the J end lost 1 base, and 6 bases lay between the germline ends. The CDR3 consists of 11 residues. Germline V gene sequence: CDR1 GTSNPN, CDR2 SVGIG (reference sequence). The CDR3 spells CAWGRSYEQYF. CDR3 in DNA: TGTGCCTGGGGACGGTCCTACGAGCAGTACTTC. Full variable domain (outside the CDR3, taken from reference TRBV30 and TRBJ2-7): SQTIHQWPATLVQPVGSPLSLECTVEGTSNPNLYWYRQAAGRGLQLLFYSVGIGQISSEVPQNLSASRPQDRQFILSSKKLLLSDSGFYLCAWGRSYEQYFGPGTRLTVT.

The chain combines TRBV6-8 with TRBJ2-7; TRBD1 aligns across 9 bases. There are 14 residues in the CDR3. The germline V gene has CDR1 MNHGY and CDR2 SAAAGT. V shed 7 bases and J 6 bases; nucleotides not matched to a gene: 10. The CDR3 here is CASTGPLGQGEQYF. In DNA form, the CDR3 reads TGTGCCAGCACTGGCCCACTGGGACAGGGCGAGCAGTACTTC.

The chain links TRBV19 to TRBJ1-2; D remains ambiguous. This CDR3 has 13 residues. V was shortened by 7 bases and J by 6 bases, with 15 bases between the two germline ends. Germline assignment: CDR1 LNHDA and CDR2 SQIVND (reference sequence). CDR3 protein: CASKGISWDGYTF. The CDR3 region has the DNA TGTGCCAGTAAAGGTATCTCCTGGGATGGCTACACCTTC.

V gene TRBV28 combines with J gene TRBJ1-1; TRBD1 might be the D (5 bases). The CDR3 consists of 13 residues. Germline-derived CDR1 and CDR2 are MDHEN and SYDVKM. Trimming shortened V by 7 bases and J by 2 bases, and 11 bases separated the two germline ends. CDR3 DNA sequence: TGTGCCAGCAAGCACAGGAGTAACACTGAAGCTTTCTTT. Protein product: CASKHRSNTEAFF. The whole variable domain, filled in from reference TRBV28 and TRBJ1-1, reads DVKVTQSSRYLVKRTGEKVFLECVQDMDHENMFWYRQDPGLGLRLIYFSYDVKMKEKGDIPEGYSVSREKKERFSLILESASTNQTSMYLCASKHRSNTEAFFGQGTRLTVV.

This chain links TRBV27 with TRBJ2-1; D remains unclear. The CDR3 loop spans 15 amino acids. V dropped 0 bases and J dropped 3 bases, with 9 bases sitting between them. Germline CDR1 reads MNHEY; CDR2 reads SMNVEV (reference sequence). CDR3 region: CASSLSGFSYNEQFF. The CDR3 DNA reads TGTGCCAGCAGTTTATCGGGGTTCAGCTACAATGAGCAGTTCTTC.

The CDR3 region is CASSVQSYEQYF. The CDR3 coding sequence is TGCGCCAGCAGTGTACAGAGCTACGAGCAGTACTTC. The gene calls are TRBV10-2 and TRBJ2-7; no reliable D call. This CDR3 has 12 residues. Trimming shortened V by 4 bases and J by 3 bases, and 7 bases separated the two germline ends. Germline-derived CDR1 and CDR2 are WSHSY and SAAADI.

The chain combines TRBV7-2 with TRBJ2-3; possible D gene TRBD2, 5 bases. Trimming took 4 bases from V and 5 from J, leaving 25 bases between them. This CDR3 comprises 18 residues. Looked up from germline, CDR1 is SGHTA and CDR2 is FQGNSA. DNA of the CDR3: TGTGCCAGCAGCTCTCCGAATTGGAGGCGGGTGGGAAGAGATACGCAGTATTTT. It translates to CASSSPNWRRVGRDTQYF.

The J gene is TRBJ2-2, the V gene TRBV4-2; 10 bases align to TRBD2. The CDR3 extends over 21 amino acids. V dropped 4 bases and J dropped 4; count of bases not matched to a gene: 21. Per the germline V gene, CDR1 is LGHNA and CDR2 is YNFKEQ. The CDR3 nucleotides read TGTGCCAGCAGCCTCCTGGAGGGCGGGGCGTGGGGACTAGCGCCCACCGGGGAGCTGTTTTTT. The encoded protein is CASSLLEGGAWGLAPTGELFF.

The chain recombines TRBV28 with TRBJ1-2; TRBD1 might be the D (6 bases). CDR3 length: 14 residues. Germline V gene sequence: CDR1 MDHEN, CDR2 SYDVKM. V lost 2 bases and J lost 8, with 15 bases in between. CDR3 DNA: TGTGCCAGCAGTTTAAGCCCGGGGGCGCAGGGCTACACCTTC. Amino acids: CASSLSPGAQGYTF.

The J gene is TRBJ2-1, the V gene TRBV29-1; TRBD2 matches at 12 bases. This CDR3 contains 14 residues. CDR1 is SQVTM, CDR2 ANQGSEA, per germline. V lost 3 bases to trimming and J lost 8 bases; unmatched junction nucleotides: 5. CDR3 bases: TGCAGCGTTGATTCGACTAGCGGGAGCGATGAGCAGTTCTTC. It yields the protein CSVDSTSGSDEQFF.